This TCR beta chain was recorded in a study of blood T cell repertoires in COVID-19. Germline V lookup: CDR1 SNHLY, CDR2 FYNNEI. V was clipped by 1 base and J by 4 bases, with 14 bases between them. The CDR3 is made up of 16 amino acids. Sequencing was performed with immunoSEQ multiplex PCR; in TCRdb, only in-frame clones are kept and a portion is missing. The data show some 160,000 clones, roughly 93% seen once. The sequencing sample was made of peripheral blood. This receptor was obtained from a man between 18 and 29 years old with acute or convalescent COVID-19. The chain uses TRBV2 and TRBJ1-5; D is undetermined. CDR3 DNA sequence: TGTGCCAGCAGTGAAGACCTCGGTCAGCGTAATCAGCCCCAGCATTTT. Translating gives CASSEDLGQRNQPQHF.